The 32 T cell receptor beta chains in this list originate from one sample, sequenced in a study of control samples from healthy donors and cancer patients. The assay was immunoSEQ multiplex PCR, and TCRdb's table has in-frame clones only and misses some. The repertoire holds under 95,000 clones, with approximately 88% as singletons. Sequencing was done on a sample of blood. Receptors were obtained from a man aged 50-60 years in good health.

This chain links TRBV28 with TRBJ1-6; D unresolved. Germline loops: CDR1 MDHEN, CDR2 SYDVKM. Trimming removed 0 bases from V and 7 bases from J, with 10 bases in between. CDR3 length equals 15 residues. Written as DNA, the CDR3 is TGTGCCAGCAGTTTATGGACGGACGTGAATTCACCCCTCCACTTT. It specifies CASSLWTDVNSPLHF.

J is TRBJ1-6 and V is TRBV24-1, with TRBD1 matching over 7 bases. Germline trimming cut 2 bases from V and 9 bases from J; bases unmatched to any gene: 9. The V gene's germline CDR1 is KGHDR and CDR2 SFDVKD. There are 16 residues in the CDR3. The CDR3 DNA reads TGTGCCACCAGTGATTCGCGACAGGGTCCGACTTCACCCCTCCACTTT. Its protein product is CATSDSRQGPTSPLHF.

This sequence joins TRBV9 and TRBJ1-4; no clear D. In germline, CDR1 is SGDLS, CDR2 YYNGEE. Trimming stripped 4 bases from V and 6 bases from J, with 16 bases between. The CDR3 has 15 amino acids. CDR3 sequence: CASSPRGGWDEKLFF. Here the CDR3 DNA reads TGTGCCAGCAGCCCCCGGGGAGGGTGGGATGAAAAACTGTTTTTT.

The chain couples TRBV6-5 to TRBJ1-1, with D possibly TRBD1 on 5 matching bases. Germline CDR1 reads MNHEY; CDR2 reads SVGAGI. Trimming left V 6 bases short and J 3 bases short, with 8 bases between. CDR3 length equals 12 residues. The chain's CDR3 is CASSLGHTEAFF. The CDR3 coding sequence is TGTGCCAGCAGCCTGGGGCACACTGAAGCTTTCTTT.

J is TRBJ2-2 and V is TRBV6-1; possibly TRBD2 for D (7 bases). Germline V gene lookup returns CDR1 MNHNS and CDR2 SASEGT. This CDR3 contains 16 residues. Trimming stripped 4 bases from V and 2 bases from J, with 14 bases between. DNA for the CDR3: TGTGCCAGCAGTGTCCTGGGGGGGCGTAACACCGGGGAGCTGTTTTTT. Protein sequence: CASSVLGGRNTGELFF.

The chain carries TRBV5-8 and TRBJ1-2; tentatively, D is TRBD1 (5 bases). CDR1 and CDR2 from the germline V gene are SGHTS and YDEGEE. V was clipped by 4 bases and J by 0 bases, with 10 bases between them. CDR3 length: 14 residues. In DNA form, the CDR3 reads TGTGCCAGCAGCCCGGAGACAGCTAACTATGGCTACACCTTC. Translated: CASSPETANYGYTF.

V gene TRBV5-8 combines with J gene TRBJ2-1, with 10 bases fitting TRBD1. This CDR3 contains 20 residues. CDR1 is SGHTS, CDR2 YDEGEE, per germline. With 7 bases clipped from V and 0 bases from J, the junction kept 19 bases outside the gene matches. The CDR3 spells CASPTGQGPVSTSSYNEQFF. CDR3 sequence (DNA): TGTGCCAGCCCCACGGGACAGGGGCCCGTCTCGACTAGCTCCTACAATGAGCAGTTCTTC.

This chain connects TRBV21-1 to TRBJ2-7; the table's D call, TRBD1, was not checked against the DNA. TRBV21-1 is a pseudogene segment. The CDR3 spans 14 residues. In DNA form, the CDR3 reads TGTGCCAGCAGCAGACACAGGGCCCCCTACGAGCAGTACTTC. Protein product: CASSRHRAPYEQYF.

The chain combines TRBV5-5 with TRBJ2-7; D uncertain. The V end was cut by 4 bases, the J end by 4 bases, with 18 bases between. The germline gives CDR1 SGHKS, CDR2 YYEKEE (reference sequence). The CDR3 length is 15 residues. CDR3 region: CASSTQPGFAYEQYF. CDR3 in DNA: TGTGCCAGCAGCACCCAACCCGGGTTCGCATACGAGCAGTACTTC. Full variable domain (outside the CDR3, taken from reference TRBV5-5 and TRBJ2-7): DAGVTQSPTHLIKTRGQQVTLRCSPISGHKSVSWYQQVLGQGPQFIFQYYEKEERGRGNFPDRFSARQFPNYSSELNVNALLLGDSALYLCASSTQPGFAYEQYFGPGTRLTVT.

The chain uses TRBV11-2 and TRBJ1-1, with 10 bases lining up with TRBD1. V gave up 5 bases and J gave up 4 bases; unmatched junction bases: 7. The CDR3 runs to 15 residues. Per the germline V gene, CDR1 is SGHAT and CDR2 is FQNNGV. DNA of the CDR3: TGTGCCAGCAGCACCCGAGGACAGGGGGGCACTGAAGCTTTCTTT. Its translation: CASSTRGQGGTEAFF.

This rearrangement joins TRBV4-3 to TRBJ1-4; D is perhaps TRBD1 (5 bases). Germline V CDR1 and CDR2: LGHNA, YSLEER. CDR3 length: 12 amino acids. The ends were cut back, 4 bases at V and 11 bases at J, with 11 bases in the middle. In nucleotides, the CDR3 is TGCGCCAGCAGCCCTGGGACTGGGAAACTGTTTTTT. It is translated as CASSPGTGKLFF.

This chain connects TRBV19 to TRBJ1-4, with D unresolved. CDR3 size: 14 residues. V shed 1 base and J shed 4 bases, with 7 bases lying between them. Per germline, CDR1 LNHDA and CDR2 SQIVND (reference sequence). This CDR3 is CASSIGVVNEKLFF. The CDR3 DNA sequence: TGTGCCAGTAGTATAGGTGTCGTTAATGAAAAACTGTTTTTT.

This clone is labeled medium-sized. The chain employs TRBV9 and TRBJ1-1; D not certain. Per germline, CDR1 SGDLS and CDR2 YYNGEE. The CDR3 covers 12 residues. Trimming pared 3 bases from V and 1 base from J, leaving 4 bases between. This CDR3 is CASSAGNTEAFF. The CDR3 nucleotides are TGTGCCAGCAGCGCCGGGAACACTGAAGCTTTCTTT.

Only a few counts were recorded for this clone. V usage is TRBV10-3 and J usage is TRBJ2-7; D gene ambiguous. The CDR3 runs 14 residues. The V gene lost 4 bases and the J gene lost 0 bases, with 10 bases spanning the gap. Germline-derived CDR1 and CDR2 are ENHRY and SYGVKD. CDR3: CAISAFASSYEQYF. The DNA of the CDR3 is TGTGCCATCAGTGCATTCGCTAGCTCCTACGAGCAGTACTTC.

This clone appeared once. The same CDR3 also results from other DNA sequences found in this sample. This sequence joins TRBV28 and TRBJ2-2; 9 nucleotides match TRBD1. The CDR3 runs 14 residues. The V gene's germline CDR1 is MDHEN and CDR2 SYDVKM. The V gene end was trimmed by 3 bases and the J gene end by 5 bases; junction bases not matched to a gene: 1. DNA of the CDR3: TGTGCCAGCAGTTTGGACAGGGGAACCGGGGAGCTGTTTTTT. Protein product: CASSLDRGTGELFF.

This clone has more than one count but fewer than ten. The J gene is TRBJ2-2, the V gene TRBV27; 8 nucleotides line up with TRBD2. The CDR3 is 16 residues long. The ends lost 6 bases at V and 0 bases at J; junction bases unmatched: 6. Germline CDR1 MNHEY, CDR2 SMNVEV (reference sequence). CDR3 loop: CASSDLSGTNTGELFF. CDR3 bases: TGTGCCAGCAGCGACCTTAGCGGGACGAACACCGGGGAGCTGTTTTTT.

The count of this clone is one. The gene calls are TRBV19 and TRBJ2-4; the match to TRBD1 covers 7 bases. The germline V gene has CDR1 LNHDA and CDR2 SQIVND (reference sequence). The CDR3 has 18 residues. Trimming took 1 base from V and 2 from J; bases not matched to a gene: 11. CDR3 sequence: CASSIAGPAGGTKNIQYF. Written as DNA, the CDR3 is TGTGCCAGTAGTATAGCGGGTCCGGCAGGGGGTACCAAAAACATTCAGTACTTC.

This clone was detected only once. The CDR3 nucleotides are TGCGCCAGCAGCCAAGGGGGGGGCGCGGTAGGAACTGAAGCTTTCTTT. This encodes CASSQGGGAVGTEAFF. The V call is TRBV4-1, the J call TRBJ1-1, with D perhaps TRBD1 (6 bases). CDR3 length equals 16 residues. Trimming removed 1 base from V and 5 bases from J, with 17 bases in between. Germline CDR1 is MGHRA and CDR2 is YSYEKL.

V usage is TRBV11-3 and J usage is TRBJ2-2, with D perhaps matching TRBD1 (5 bases). This CDR3 region has 15 residues. Deletions cut 1 base from V and 4 bases from J, with 10 bases between. Germline loops: CDR1 SGHNT, CDR2 YENEEA. The CDR3 loop reads CASSLAGQITGELFF. CDR3 bases: TGTGCCAGCAGCTTAGCAGGACAAATCACCGGGGAGCTGTTTTTT. Drawing the rest from reference TRBV11-3 and TRBJ2-2, the complete variable domain is EAGVVQSPRYKIIEKKQPVAFWCNPISGHNTLYWYLQNLGQGPELLIRYENEEAVDDSQLPKDRFSAERLKGVDSTLKIQPAELGDSAVYLCASSLAGQITGELFFGEGSRLTVL.

The chain is built from TRBV5-6 and TRBJ2-2; TRBD1 matches 7 bases. Germline trimming cut 0 bases from V and 3 bases from J; bases unmatched to any gene: 5. Germline-derived CDR1 and CDR2 are SGHDT and YYEEEE. The CDR3 runs to 16 residues. The CDR3 nucleotides are TGTGCCAGCAGCTTGGACAGGGGTGTAGACACCGGGGAGCTGTTTTTT. This gives the protein CASSLDRGVDTGELFF.

The V gene is TRBV3-1 (or the pseudogene TRBV3-2), the J gene TRBJ1-5; perhaps TRBD1 as D (5 bases). The CDR3 covers 20 residues. V shed 3 bases and J shed 0 bases, with 24 bases lying between them. Germline V gene lookup returns CDR1 LGHDT and CDR2 YNNKEL (reference sequence). This CDR3 reads CASSQERGRQGDYSNQPQHF. CDR3 DNA: TGTGCCAGCAGCCAGGAGCGGGGCCGGCAGGGAGATTATAGCAATCAGCCCCAGCATTTT.

V usage is TRBV19 and J usage is TRBJ1-2; TRBD1 aligns across 7 bases. The V gene's germline CDR1 is LNHDA and CDR2 SQIVND (reference sequence). The V segment lost 4 bases and the J segment 3 bases; nucleotides outside the gene matches: 8. This CDR3 contains 15 residues. The CDR3 DNA reads TGTGCCAGTAGTAGCCGGGACAGCCTTCACTATGGCTACACCTTC. Translation gives CASSSRDSLHYGYTF.

This clone was counted ten times or more. The rearrangement joins TRBV19 to TRBJ2-7; D is possibly TRBD1 (5 bases). Trimming took 4 bases from V and 4 from J, leaving 17 bases between them. CDR1 is LNHDA and CDR2 is SQIVND in the germline V gene (reference sequence). CDR3 length: 15 residues. Written as DNA, the CDR3 is TGTGCCAGTAGTAGAGACGTCATGGGGCCTTACGAGCAGTACTTC. This translates into CASSRDVMGPYEQYF. The whole variable domain, filled in from reference TRBV19 and TRBJ2-7, reads DGGITQSPKYLFRKEGQNVTLSCEQNLNHDAMYWYRQDPGQGLRLIYYSQIVNDFQKGDIAEGYSVSREKKESFPLTVTSAQKNPTAFYLCASSRDVMGPYEQYFGPGTRLTVT.

This chain connects TRBV5-1 to TRBJ1-5; tentative D call: TRBD1 (5 bases). In germline, CDR1 is SGHRS, CDR2 YFSETQ. CDR3 size: 14 residues. V lost 2 bases to trimming and J lost 7 bases, with 13 bases between them. The CDR3 DNA is TGCGCCAGCAGCTTAGGGGAGGTTGGACAGCCCCAGCATTTT. It specifies CASSLGEVGQPQHF.

V is TRBV14 and J is TRBJ2-1; 15 nucleotides line up with TRBD2. CDR1 and CDR2 (germline): SGHDN, FVKESK. V dropped 1 base and J dropped 6; count of bases not matched to a gene: 16. This CDR3 is built from 21 residues. CDR3 residues: CASSQVPIFRTSGRVSNEQFF. The CDR3 nucleotides read TGTGCCAGCAGCCAAGTCCCGATATTTAGGACTAGCGGGAGGGTAAGCAATGAGCAGTTCTTC.

This CDR3 reads CASSLWQGIEKLFF. DNA of the CDR3: TGTGCCAGCAGCTTGTGGCAGGGTATTGAAAAACTGTTTTTT. V and J are TRBV5-6 and TRBJ1-4; D may be TRBD1 (5 bases). The CDR3 length is 14 residues. V lost 1 base, J lost 7 bases, and 11 bases lay in between. Per germline, CDR1 SGHDT and CDR2 YYEEEE.

The CDR3 DNA reads as TGTGCCAGCAGTCAAACTCTCAGGACGGCTAATTCACCCCTCCACTTT. It translates to CASSQTLRTANSPLHF. The rearrangement uses TRBV27 and TRBJ1-6; D not certain. Germline V gives CDR1 MNHEY, CDR2 SMNVEV (reference sequence). V dropped 5 bases and J dropped 6 bases, with 17 bases sitting between them. This CDR3 has 16 amino acids.

This clone was recorded a few times. This chain uses TRBV7-9 with TRBJ2-2; D gene unclear. The CDR3 extends over 13 amino acids. Per germline, CDR1 SEHNR and CDR2 FQNEAQ (reference sequence). Between the trimmed V and J ends, which lost 5 bases and 6 bases, there was a span of 10 bases. CDR3: CASSPGGSGELFF. CDR3 in DNA: TGTGCCAGCAGCCCCGGTGGGTCCGGGGAGCTGTTTTTT.

The chain couples TRBV19 to TRBJ2-1; D might be TRBD2 (6 bases). Germline CDR1 reads LNHDA; CDR2 reads SQIVND (reference sequence). V was clipped by 6 bases and J by 4 bases, with 16 bases between them. The CDR3 consists of 15 residues. The CDR3 loop is CASRPSGTQYNEQFF. The CDR3 nucleotides read TGTGCCAGTAGACCGTCCGGGACTCAGTACAATGAGCAGTTCTTC.

The gene calls are TRBV5-1 and TRBJ2-5; D not resolved. V was shortened by 3 bases and J by 2 bases, with 8 bases between the two germline ends. From germline, CDR1 is SGHRS and CDR2 YFSETQ. There are 13 residues in the CDR3. The CDR3 reads CASSSDWQETQYF. Here the CDR3 DNA reads TGCGCCAGCAGCTCTGACTGGCAAGAGACCCAGTACTTC.

The chain carries TRBV19 and TRBJ1-4; D gene unclear. Germline V lookup: CDR1 LNHDA, CDR2 SQIVND (reference sequence). There are 13 residues in the CDR3. The V gene lost 5 bases and the J gene lost 7 bases, with 11 bases spanning the gap. The CDR3 region has the DNA TGTGCCAGTAGTTTACGAAGAGGTGAAAAACTGTTTTTT. Its protein product is CASSLRRGEKLFF.

This clone has ten or more counts. CDR3 sequence: CASSSRAGGLRTEAFF. The DNA of the CDR3 is TGTGCCAGCAGTTCCCGTGCGGGGGGCTTAAGGACTGAAGCTTTCTTT. The chain links TRBV6-5 to TRBJ1-1, with D possibly being TRBD1 (6 bases). The CDR3 runs to 16 residues. V lost 4 bases, J lost 5 bases, and 20 bases lay in between. The germline V gene encodes CDR1 MNHEY and CDR2 SVGAGI.